This TCR beta chain emerged from a study of T cell responses to AZD1222 COVID-19 vaccine. Details on this clone: Antigen: not known.

Study observations and caveats: Close to half of spike-specific TCRs reportedly recognize unmutated variant regions.

Here immunoSEQ multiplex PCR was the method, and the copy in TCRdb shows in-frame clones only, minus some. The repertoire has 110,000 to 150,000 clones, approximately 85% of them found once; the top ten carry roughly 7.3%. CDR1 is MNHEY and CDR2 is SMNVEV in the germline V gene (reference sequence). The CDR3 is 14 amino acids. V was shortened by 4 bases and J by 14 bases, with 20 bases between the two germline ends. The TCR originated in an adult in good health. The chain combines TRBV27 with TRBJ1-4; D gene uncertain. The sequenced sample was peripheral blood, obtained on day 0 of AZD1222 vaccination. The CDR3 loop reads CASSYLGTPAGLFF. Written as DNA, the CDR3 is TGTGCCAGCAGTTATCTAGGCACCCCCGCGGGCCTGTTTTTT.